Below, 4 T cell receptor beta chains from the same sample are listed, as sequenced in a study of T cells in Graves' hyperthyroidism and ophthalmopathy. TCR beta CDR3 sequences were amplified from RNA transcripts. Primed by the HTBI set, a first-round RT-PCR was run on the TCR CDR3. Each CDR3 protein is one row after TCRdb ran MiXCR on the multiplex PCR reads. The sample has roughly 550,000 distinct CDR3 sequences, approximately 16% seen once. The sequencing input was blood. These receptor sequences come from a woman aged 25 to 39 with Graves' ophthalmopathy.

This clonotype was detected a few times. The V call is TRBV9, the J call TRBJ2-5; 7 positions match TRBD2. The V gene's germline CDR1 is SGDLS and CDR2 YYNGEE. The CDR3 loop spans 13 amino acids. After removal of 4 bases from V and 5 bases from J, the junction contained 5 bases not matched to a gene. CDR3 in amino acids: CASSPGGFETQYF. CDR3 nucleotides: TGTGCCAGCAGCCCCGGGGGGTTTGAGACCCAGTACTTC.

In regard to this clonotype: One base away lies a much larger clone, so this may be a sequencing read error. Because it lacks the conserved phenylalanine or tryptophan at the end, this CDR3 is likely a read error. For the CDR3, the DNA is TGTGCCAGCAGTGGGGTCCAGGGTCGGCTCTACGAGCAGTACCTC. Translation: CASSGVQGRLYEQYL. The chain carries TRBV2 and TRBJ2-7; D may be TRBD1 (5 bases). The germline V and J ends were trimmed by 4 bases and 3 bases, with 16 bases remaining between them. Per germline, CDR1 SNHLY and CDR2 FYNNEI. The CDR3 extends over 15 amino acids.

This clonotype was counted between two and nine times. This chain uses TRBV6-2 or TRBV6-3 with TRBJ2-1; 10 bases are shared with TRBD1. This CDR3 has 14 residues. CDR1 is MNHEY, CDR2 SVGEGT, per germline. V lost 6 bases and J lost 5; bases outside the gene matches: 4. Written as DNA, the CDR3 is TGTGCCAGCAGACCCGGGACAGGGGACAATGAGCAGTTCTTC. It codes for CASRPGTGDNEQFF.

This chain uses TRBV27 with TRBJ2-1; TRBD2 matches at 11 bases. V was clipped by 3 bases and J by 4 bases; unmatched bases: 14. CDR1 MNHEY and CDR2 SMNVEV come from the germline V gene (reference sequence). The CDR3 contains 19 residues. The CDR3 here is CASSFFKKAGTSGYNEQFF. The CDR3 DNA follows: TGTGCCAGCAGTTTCTTCAAAAAAGCGGGGACTAGCGGTTACAATGAGCAGTTCTTC.